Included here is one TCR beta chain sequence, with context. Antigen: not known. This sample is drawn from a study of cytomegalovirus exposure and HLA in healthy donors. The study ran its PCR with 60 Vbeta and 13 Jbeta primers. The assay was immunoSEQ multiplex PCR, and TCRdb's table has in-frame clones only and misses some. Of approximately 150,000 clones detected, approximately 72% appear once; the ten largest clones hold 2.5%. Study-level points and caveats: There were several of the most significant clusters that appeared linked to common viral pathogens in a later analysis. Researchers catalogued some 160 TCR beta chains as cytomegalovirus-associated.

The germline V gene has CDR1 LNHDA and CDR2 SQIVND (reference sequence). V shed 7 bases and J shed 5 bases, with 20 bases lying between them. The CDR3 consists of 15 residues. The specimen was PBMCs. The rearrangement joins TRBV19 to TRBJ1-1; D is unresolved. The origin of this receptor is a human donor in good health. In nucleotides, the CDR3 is TGTGCCAGTATCCCGGACGGGGAAGTAGGTACTGAAGCTTTCTTT. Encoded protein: CASIPDGEVGTEAFF.